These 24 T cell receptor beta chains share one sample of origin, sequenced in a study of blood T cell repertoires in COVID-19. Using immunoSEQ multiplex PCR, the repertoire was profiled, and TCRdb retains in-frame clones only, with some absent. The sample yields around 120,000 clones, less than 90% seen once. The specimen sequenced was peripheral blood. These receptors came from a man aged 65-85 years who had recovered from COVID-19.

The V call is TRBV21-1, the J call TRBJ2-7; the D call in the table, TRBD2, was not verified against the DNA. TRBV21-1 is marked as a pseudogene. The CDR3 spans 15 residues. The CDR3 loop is CASSKVMASLYEQYF. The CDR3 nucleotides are TGTGCCAGCAGCAAAGTGATGGCTAGCCTCTACGAGCAGTACTTC.

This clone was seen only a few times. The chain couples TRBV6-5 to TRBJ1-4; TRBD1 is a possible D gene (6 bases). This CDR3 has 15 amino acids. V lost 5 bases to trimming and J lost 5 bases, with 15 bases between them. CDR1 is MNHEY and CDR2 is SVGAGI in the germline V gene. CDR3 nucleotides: TGTGCCAGCAGTAACCCAGGGGTTCAGAATGAAAAACTGTTTTTT. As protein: CASSNPGVQNEKLFF.

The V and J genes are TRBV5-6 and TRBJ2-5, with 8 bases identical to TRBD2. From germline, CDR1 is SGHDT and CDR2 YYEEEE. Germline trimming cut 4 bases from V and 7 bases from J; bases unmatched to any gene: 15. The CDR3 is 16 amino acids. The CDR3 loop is CASSPYGAGDPWTQYF. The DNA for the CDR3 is TGTGCCAGCAGCCCTTATGGAGCGGGGGACCCGTGGACCCAGTACTTC. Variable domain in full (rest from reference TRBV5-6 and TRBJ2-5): DAGVTQSPTHLIKTRGQQVTLRCSPKSGHDTVSWYQQALGQGPQFIFQYYEEEERQRGNFPDRFSGHQFPNYSSELNVNALLLGDSALYLCASSPYGAGDPWTQYFGPGTRLLVL.

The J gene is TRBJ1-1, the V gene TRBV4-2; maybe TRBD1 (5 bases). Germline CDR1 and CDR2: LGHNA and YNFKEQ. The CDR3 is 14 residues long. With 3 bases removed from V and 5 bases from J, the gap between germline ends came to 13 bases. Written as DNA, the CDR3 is TGTGCCAGCAGCCAGTGGGTGGGGGGGACTGAAGCTTTCTTT. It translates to CASSQWVGGTEAFF.

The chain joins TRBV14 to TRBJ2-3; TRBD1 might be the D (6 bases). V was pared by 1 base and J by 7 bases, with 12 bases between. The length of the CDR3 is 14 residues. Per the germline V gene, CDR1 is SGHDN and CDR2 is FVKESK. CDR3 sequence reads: CASSQAAGVNTQYF. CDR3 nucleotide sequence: TGTGCCAGCAGCCAAGCGGCAGGGGTCAATACGCAGTATTTT. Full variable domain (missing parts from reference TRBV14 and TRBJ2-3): EAGVTQFPSHSVIEKGQTVTLRCDPISGHDNLYWYRRVMGKEIKFLLHFVKESKQDESGMPNNRFLAERTGGTYSTLKVQPAELEDSGVYFCASSQAAGVNTQYFGPGTRLTVL.

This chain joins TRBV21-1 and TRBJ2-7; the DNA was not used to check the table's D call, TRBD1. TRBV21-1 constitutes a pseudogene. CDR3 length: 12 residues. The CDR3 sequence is CARRDSPYEQYF. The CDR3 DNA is TGTGCCAGGCGGGACAGTCCCTACGAGCAGTACTTC.

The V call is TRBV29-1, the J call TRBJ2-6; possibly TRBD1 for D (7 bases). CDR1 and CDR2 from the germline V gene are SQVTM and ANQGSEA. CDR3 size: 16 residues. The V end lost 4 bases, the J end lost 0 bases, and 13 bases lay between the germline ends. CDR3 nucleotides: TGCAGCGTTGGGGGGGACAGCAGCTCTGGGGCCAACGTCCTGACTTTC. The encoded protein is CSVGGDSSSGANVLTF.

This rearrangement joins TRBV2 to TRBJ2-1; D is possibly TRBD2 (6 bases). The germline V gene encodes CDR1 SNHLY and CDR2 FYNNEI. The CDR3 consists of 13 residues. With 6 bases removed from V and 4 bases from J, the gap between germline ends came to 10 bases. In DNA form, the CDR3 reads TGTGCCAGCAGAACCGGGACTTACAATGAGCAGTTCTTC. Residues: CASRTGTYNEQFF.

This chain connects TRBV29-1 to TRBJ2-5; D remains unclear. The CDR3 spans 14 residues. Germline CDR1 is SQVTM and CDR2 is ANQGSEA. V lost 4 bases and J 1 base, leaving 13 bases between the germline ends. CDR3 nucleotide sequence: TGCAGCGTTGGTTGGCCCGAACGCCAAGAGACCCAGTACTTC. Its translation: CSVGWPERQETQYF.

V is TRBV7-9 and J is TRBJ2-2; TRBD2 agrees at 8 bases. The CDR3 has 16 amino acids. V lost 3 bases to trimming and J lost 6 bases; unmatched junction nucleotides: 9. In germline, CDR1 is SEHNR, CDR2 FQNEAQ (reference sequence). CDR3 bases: TGTGCCAGCAGCTTTACGTACCTGCGGGGGGCCGGGGAGCTGTTTTTT. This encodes CASSFTYLRGAGELFF.

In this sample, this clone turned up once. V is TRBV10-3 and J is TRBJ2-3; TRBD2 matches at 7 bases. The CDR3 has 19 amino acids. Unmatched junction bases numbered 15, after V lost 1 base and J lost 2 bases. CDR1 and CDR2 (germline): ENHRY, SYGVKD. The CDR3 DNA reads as TGTGCCATCAGTGAGTTTGGGGCTAGCGGAGCGGGGCTCACAGATACGCAGTATTTT. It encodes CAISEFGASGAGLTDTQYF.

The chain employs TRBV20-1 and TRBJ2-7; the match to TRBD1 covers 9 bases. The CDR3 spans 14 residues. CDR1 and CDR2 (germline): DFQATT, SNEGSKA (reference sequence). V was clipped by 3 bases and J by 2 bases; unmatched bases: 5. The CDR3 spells CSASSGQGPYEQYF. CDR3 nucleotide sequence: TGCAGTGCTAGTTCGGGACAGGGCCCCTACGAGCAGTACTTC.

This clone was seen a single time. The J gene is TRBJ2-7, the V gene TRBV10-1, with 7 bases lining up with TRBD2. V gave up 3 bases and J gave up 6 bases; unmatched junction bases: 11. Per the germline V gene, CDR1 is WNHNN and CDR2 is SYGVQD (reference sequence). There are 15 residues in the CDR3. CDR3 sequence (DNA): TGCGCCAGCAGTGATCTAGGCTCCGGCGGGGGCGAGCAGTACTTC. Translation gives CASSDLGSGGGEQYF.

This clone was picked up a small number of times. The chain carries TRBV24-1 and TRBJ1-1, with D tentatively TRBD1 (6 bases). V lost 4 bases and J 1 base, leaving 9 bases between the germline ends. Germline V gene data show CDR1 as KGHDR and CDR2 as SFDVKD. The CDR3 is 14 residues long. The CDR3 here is CATSEQGRNTEAFF. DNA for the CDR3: TGTGCCACCAGTGAACAGGGACGGAACACTGAAGCTTTCTTT.

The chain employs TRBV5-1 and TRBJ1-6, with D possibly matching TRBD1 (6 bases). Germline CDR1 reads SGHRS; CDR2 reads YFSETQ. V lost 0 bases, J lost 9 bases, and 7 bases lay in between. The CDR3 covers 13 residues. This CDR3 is CASSLGGRSPLHF. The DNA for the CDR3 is TGCGCCAGCAGCTTGGGGGGGCGTTCACCCCTCCACTTT.

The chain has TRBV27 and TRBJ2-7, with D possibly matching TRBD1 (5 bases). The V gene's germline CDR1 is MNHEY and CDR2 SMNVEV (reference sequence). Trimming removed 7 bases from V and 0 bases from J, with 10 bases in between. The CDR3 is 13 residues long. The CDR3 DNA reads TGTGCCAGCAAAGGCAGGGACTCCTACGAGCAGTACTTC. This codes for CASKGRDSYEQYF.

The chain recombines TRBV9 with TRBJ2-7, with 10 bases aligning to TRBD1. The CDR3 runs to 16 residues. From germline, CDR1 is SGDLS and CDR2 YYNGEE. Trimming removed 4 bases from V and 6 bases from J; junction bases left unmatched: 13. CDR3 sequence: CASSHNRDRGVSEQYF. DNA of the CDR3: TGTGCCAGCAGCCACAACCGGGACAGGGGAGTCAGCGAGCAGTACTTC. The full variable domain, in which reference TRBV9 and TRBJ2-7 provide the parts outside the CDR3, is DSGVTQTPKHLITATGQRVTLRCSPRSGDLSVYWYQQSLDQGLQFLIQYYNGEERAKGNILERFSAQQFPDLHSELNLSSLELGDSALYFCASSHNRDRGVSEQYFGPGTRLTVT.

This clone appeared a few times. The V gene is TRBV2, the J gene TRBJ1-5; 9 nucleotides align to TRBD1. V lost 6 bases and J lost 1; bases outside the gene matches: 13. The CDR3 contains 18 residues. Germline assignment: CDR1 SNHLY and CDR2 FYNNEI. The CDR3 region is CASSTPGTGKGSNQPQHF. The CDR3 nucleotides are TGTGCCAGCAGCACTCCCGGGACAGGGAAGGGGAGCAATCAGCCCCAGCATTTT.

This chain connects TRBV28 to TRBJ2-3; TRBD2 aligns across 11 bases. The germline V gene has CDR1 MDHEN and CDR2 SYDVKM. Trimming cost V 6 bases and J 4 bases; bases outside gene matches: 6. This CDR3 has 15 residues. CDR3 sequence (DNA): TGTGCCAGCAGACTAGCGGGAGATTGGGCAGATACGCAGTATTTT. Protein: CASRLAGDWADTQYF.

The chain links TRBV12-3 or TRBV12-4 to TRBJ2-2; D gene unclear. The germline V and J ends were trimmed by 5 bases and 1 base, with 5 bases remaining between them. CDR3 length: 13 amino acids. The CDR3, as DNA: TGTGCCAGCAGTGACTTGAACACCGGGGAGCTGTTTTTT. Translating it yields CASSDLNTGELFF.

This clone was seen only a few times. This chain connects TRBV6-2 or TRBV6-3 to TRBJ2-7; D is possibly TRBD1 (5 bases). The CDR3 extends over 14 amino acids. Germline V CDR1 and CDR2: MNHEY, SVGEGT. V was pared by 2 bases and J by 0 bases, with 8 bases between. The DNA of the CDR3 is TGTGCCAGCAGTTACGACAGCTTCTCCTACGAGCAGTACTTC. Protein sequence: CASSYDSFSYEQYF.

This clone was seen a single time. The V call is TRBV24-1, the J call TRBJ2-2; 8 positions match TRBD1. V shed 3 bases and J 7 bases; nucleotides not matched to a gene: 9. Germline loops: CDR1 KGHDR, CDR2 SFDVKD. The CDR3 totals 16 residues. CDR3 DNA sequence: TGTGCCACCAGTGATCTTGACAGGGGCTTACTCGGGGAGCTGTTTTTT. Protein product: CATSDLDRGLLGELFF.

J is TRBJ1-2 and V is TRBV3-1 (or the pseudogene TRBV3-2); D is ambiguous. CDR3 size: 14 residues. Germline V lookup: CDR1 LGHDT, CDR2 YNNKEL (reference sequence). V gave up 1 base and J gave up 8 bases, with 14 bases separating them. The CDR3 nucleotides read TGTGCCAGCAGCCAAGTTTGGGGAGCGGGGGGCTACACCTTC. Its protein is CASSQVWGAGGYTF.

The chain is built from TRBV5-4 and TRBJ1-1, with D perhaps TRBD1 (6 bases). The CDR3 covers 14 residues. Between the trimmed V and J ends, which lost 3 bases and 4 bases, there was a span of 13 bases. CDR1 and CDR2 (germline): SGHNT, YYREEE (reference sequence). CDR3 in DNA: TGTGCCAGCAGCTCGGGGCCACAGGGCACTGAAGCTTTCTTT. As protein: CASSSGPQGTEAFF.